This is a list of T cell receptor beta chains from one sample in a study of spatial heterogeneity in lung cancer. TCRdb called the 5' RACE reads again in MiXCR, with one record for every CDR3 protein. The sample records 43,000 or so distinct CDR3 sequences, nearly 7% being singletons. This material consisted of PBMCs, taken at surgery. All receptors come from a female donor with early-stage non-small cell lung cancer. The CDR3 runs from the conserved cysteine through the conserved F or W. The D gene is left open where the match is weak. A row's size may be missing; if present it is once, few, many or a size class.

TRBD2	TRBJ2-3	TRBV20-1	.	CSARVAGGNTDTQYF	TGCAGTGCTAGAGTAGCGGGGGGGAACACAGATACGCAGTATTTT
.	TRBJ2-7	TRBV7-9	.	CASSLSGGTYEQYF	TGTGCCAGCAGCTTAAGTGGCGGAACCTACGAGCAGTACTTC
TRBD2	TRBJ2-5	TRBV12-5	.	CASALSGGAETQYF	TGTGCTAGTGCCCTTAGCGGGGGTGCAGAGACCCAGTACTTC
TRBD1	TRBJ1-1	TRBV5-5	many	CASSSGTAEAFF	TGTGCCAGCAGCTCCGGGACAGCTGAAGCTTTCTTT
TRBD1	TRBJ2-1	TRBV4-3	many	CASSHLGTGGSDEQFF	TGCGCCAGCAGCCATCTTGGGACAGGGGGCAGCGATGAGCAGTTCTTC
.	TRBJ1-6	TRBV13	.	CASSLGSGRSPLHF	TGTGCCAGCAGCTTAGGGTCGGGTCGCTCACCCCTCCACTTT
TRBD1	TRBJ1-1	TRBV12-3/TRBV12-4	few	CASSQNRGVNTEAFF	TGTGCCAGCAGCCAAAACAGGGGGGTGAACACTGAAGCTTTCTTT
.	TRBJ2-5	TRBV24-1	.	CATSDFERRETQYF	TGTGCCACCAGTGATTTTGAACGGCGGGAGACCCAGTACTTC
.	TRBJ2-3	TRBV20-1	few	CSARETSLADTQYF	TGCAGTGCTAGAGAAACAAGTCTGGCGGATACGCAGTATTTT
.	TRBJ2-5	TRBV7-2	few	CASSSDGIPQGTQYF	TGTGCCAGCAGCTCGGACGGGATTCCTCAAGGGACCCAGTACTTC
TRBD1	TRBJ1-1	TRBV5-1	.	CASSPGQLVNTEAFF	TGCGCCAGCAGCCCGGGACAGCTCGTGAACACTGAAGCTTTCTTT
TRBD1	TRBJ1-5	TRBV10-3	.	CAIRGTGGQPQHF	TGTGCCATCAGAGGGACAGGTGGCCAGCCCCAGCATTTT
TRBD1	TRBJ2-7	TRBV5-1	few	CASSPPGQGYEQYF	TGCGCCAGCAGCCCTCCCGGACAGGGATACGAGCAGTACTTC
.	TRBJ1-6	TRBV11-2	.	CASSPYGDSPLHF	TGTGCCAGCAGCCCCTACGGGGATTCACCCCTCCACTTT
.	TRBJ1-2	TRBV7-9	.	CASSLGKEGGGYGYTF	TGTGCCAGCAGCTTAGGAAAAGAAGGAGGTGGCTATGGCTACACCTTC
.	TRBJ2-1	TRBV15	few	CATSRGRGDINEQFF	TGTGCCACCAGCAGAGGAAGGGGCGATATCAATGAGCAGTTCTTC
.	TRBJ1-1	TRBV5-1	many	CASSLEDHLAFF	TGCGCCAGCAGCTTGGAGGACCACCTAGCTTTCTTT
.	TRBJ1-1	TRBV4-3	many	CASSQVGLGTEAFF	TGCGCCAGCAGCCAAGTAGGTCTCGGCACTGAAGCTTTCTTT
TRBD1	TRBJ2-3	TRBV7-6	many	CASSLRGTGSTDTQYF	TGTGCCAGCAGCTTACGCGGGACAGGGTCCACAGATACGCAGTATTTT
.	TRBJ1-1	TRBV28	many	CASSLRGLNTEAFF	TGTGCCAGCAGTTTGAGGGGCCTGAACACTGAAGCTTTCTTT
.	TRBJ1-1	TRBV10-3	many	CAISTVMNTEAFF	TGTGCCATCAGCACTGTCATGAACACTGAAGCTTTCTTT
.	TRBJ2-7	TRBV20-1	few	CSARRSPGYSYEQYF	TGCAGTGCTAGACGATCCCCGGGGTATTCCTACGAGCAGTACTTC
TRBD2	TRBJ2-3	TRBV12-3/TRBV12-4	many	CASSSRLGLAGSYRGTDTQYF	TGTGCCAGCAGTTCCAGGTTAGGGCTAGCGGGGTCGTACCGAGGCACAGATACGCAGTATTTT
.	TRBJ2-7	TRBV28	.	CAIRKGGYSYEQYF	TGTGCCATCAGAAAGGGGGGATACTCCTACGAGCAGTACTTC
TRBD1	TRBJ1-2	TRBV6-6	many	CASSSGTGSLNYGYTF	TGTGCCAGCAGCTCCGGGACAGGGTCCCTCAACTATGGCTACACCTTC
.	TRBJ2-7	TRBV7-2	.	CASSLRGQGFDEQYF	TGTGCCAGCAGCTTACGGGGGCAGGGGTTCGACGAGCAGTACTTC